The T cell receptor (beta chain) described here comes from a study of cytomegalovirus exposure and HLA in healthy donors (dated by TCRdb to the late 2010s). For the wider study: An earlier analysis of approximately 600 of the donors reported 250 to 350 Gb of sequence data and approximately 110 million unique TCR beta sequences from roughly 180 million T cells. Approximately 300 gigabases of sequencing data and tens of millions of unique TCR sequences made up an early release that covered several hundred HLA-typed donors. Among the roughly 400 genotyped donors, approximately 81% belonged to the genetic ancestry cluster associated with self-reported Caucasian donors. The study was designed to test whether signatures of past pathogen exposure could be identified by cataloging public T cell receptors. The study used immunosequencing to profile the T cell repertoires of several hundred subjects and linked those repertoires to cytomegalovirus serostatus. In addition to the first cohort of roughly 700 subjects, a separate validation cohort of 120 different subjects was used. The study combined high-throughput TCR immunosequencing, statistical association of individual TCRs with disease status, and machine learning to predict cytomegalovirus infection status. To study patterns of TCR occurrence, a later analysis re-analyzed previously published TCR beta repertoires from 700 or so donors and added high-resolution HLA genotyping. The later analysis used no new phenotypic data to find candidate immune exposures, relying instead on TCR beta sequences and their occurrence across donors. To decide whether each TCR beta V gene segment behaved as functional or pseudogenic, an earlier analysis of some 540 of the donors relied on high-throughput TCR beta sequencing. Donor age, sex, ethnicity and CMV serostatus were compiled together with the repertoire data. A later genetic analysis used genome-wide SNP genotypes for about 65% of the 666 donors, treating that subset as a discovery cohort. All discovery cohort repertoires had been generated on a single sequencing platform. HLA typing covered class I and class II loci at four-digit resolution. The number of donors typed differed by locus, with about 629-630 for A, B, C, DRB1 and DQB1, around 560 for DQA1, 600 to 610 for DPA1, and some 450 for DPB1. Roughly five DR-DQ haplotypes were handled as single units for association and clustering because linkage in the cohort was strong. Among around 400 genotyped donors of the cohort, an average of roughly 230,000 unique TCR beta nucleotide sequences was sequenced per donor, of which 15% to 20% were non-productive. Results and caveats for the whole study, not just this receptor: An association between a missense DCLRE1C variant and V-gene and J-gene trimming of TCR beta chains was found in a later genetic analysis and replicated in an independent cohort. The cohort was sequenced for TCR beta chains only, and without alpha or paired-chain data the features that could be detected were limited. In a later genetic analysis, fewer N-insertions in productive TCRs were reported among donors in an Asian-associated ancestry cluster than the approximately 630-donor mean. According to the authors, the approach could potentially be generalized to other disease states and immunological phenotypes. While some public TCRs were present in many individuals, most TCR sequences turned up only very rarely across donors. Several of the top co-occurrence clusters appeared to be linked to parvovirus B19, influenza, CMV and Epstein-Barr virus, according to a later analysis. Roughly 15 rarely observed V segments, including chromosome 9 orphons, were excluded from the earlier analysis of almost 600 of the donors because counts were too low. A cluster of highly shared sequence variants was judged likely to represent a technical artifact of the sequencing pipeline. Correlated functional status among segregating V segments might be attributable to linkage disequilibrium, but an unknown experimental factor could not be ruled out. Specific HLA alleles were associated with 16,951 TCR beta sequences at a false discovery rate of 0.05 in a later analysis. HLA typing was unavailable for some donors at each locus, so association tests used only the typed subset. The only immune exposure information available for the cohort was CMV serostatus. A total of about 150 TCR beta chains were listed by the study as associated with cytomegalovirus. In a later analysis, the rate of TCR association differed among HLA loci, with DRB1 alleles having the most associated TCRs and HLA-C alleles having the fewest. A further reported finding was that TCR beta sequences accurately predicted the HLA-A and HLA-B alleles for most subjects in the first cohort. The classifier was reported to diagnose cytomegalovirus status with high specificity and sensitivity in both the original cohort and the validation cohort. A later analysis found that most CMV-associated TCR beta chains appeared HLA-restricted, with HLA associations seemingly driven largely by CMV exposure. The presence/absence analyses assumed that sequencing depth was roughly uniform across donors, and that assumption may not be true. The 87-base-pair reads could not distinguish some IMGT-functional V segments, including TRBV6-2 and TRBV6-3, so those segments were excluded. Three of the identified cytomegalovirus-associated TCR beta chains were confirmed in vitro to be specific for cytomegalovirus antigens. Compared with equally common non-associated chains, HLA-associated TCR beta chains in a later analysis were more clonally expanded and had lower generation probabilities. Strong co-occurrence of HLA alleles, especially DR and DQ, made assigning TCR associations to individual alleles difficult. In an earlier analysis of approximately 590 of the donors, most TCR beta V segments appeared in productive rearrangements about 87% or about 30% of the time, broadly matching IMGT annotations.

The library relied on the immunoSEQ multiplex PCR assay. A mixture of 60 forward primers for TCR Vbeta segments and 13 reverse primers for TCR Jbeta segments was used in the multiplex PCR. The CDR3 region of rearranged TCR beta genes was amplified from genomic DNA by a multiplex PCR assay. Amplified TCR beta libraries were sequenced as 87-base-pair reads on the Illumina HiSeq System. The study's processing was this. A later analysis tallied some 79 million unique TCR beta chains across the 600 to 700 repertoires, and about 12 million of those chains were shared by two or more donors. Raw reads were error-corrected and collapsed into unique sequences with a nearest-neighbor algorithm that merged closely related sequences to remove PCR and sequencing errors. V, D and J gene segments were assigned by aligning CDR3 sequences to IMGT reference sequences. For a sequence to be retained, a match of at least six nucleotides was required to both a V gene segment and a J gene segment. A rearrangement was called productive if the CDR3 had no stop codons and remained in frame with V and J, and every other rearrangement was called non-productive. Following IMGT convention, CDR3 was defined as the stretch from the second conserved V-encoded cysteine up to the conserved J-encoded phenylalanine. The earlier analysis of a few hundred of the donors excluded any sequence lacking an unambiguous match to a single V gene segment. In an earlier analysis of 587 of the donors, V segments were called functional above 56.7% productive rearrangements and were called segregating when the between-donor standard deviation exceeded 5%. To diagnose cytomegalovirus status from the catalog of TCR beta chain sequences, a statistical classification framework was built. In a later analysis, TCR nucleotide sequences were compared against IMGT/GENE-DB human TR gene sequences so that V and J genes could be assigned. Using the TCRdist pipeline, a later analysis assigned CDR3 sequences along with most-parsimonious VDJ recombination scenarios. A later analysis defined each TCR beta chain by its CDR3 amino acid sequence plus V-gene family, and excluded reads lacking a unique V-gene family. To address suspected cross-contamination and a sequencing artifact, a later analysis removed roughly 640 highly shared, low-generation-probability nucleotide sequences. In a later analysis, a clonal expansion index for each public chain was calculated from normalized within-repertoire ranks of inferred template counts. Generation probabilities in a later analysis came from a VDJ recombination model fitted to out-of-frame rearrangements, and those results were checked against IGoR. A later analysis scored TCR-TCR, TCR-HLA and TCR-CMV co-occurrence with hypergeometric tests, applying a repertoire-size bias correction to TCR pairs. False discovery rates were estimated in a later analysis by permuting HLA or CMV assignments 20 times. In a later analysis, co-occurring TCRs were grouped using DBSCAN, and TCRdist sequence similarity was added for clustering within HLA-allele-positive subsets. For co-occurrence clustering, repertoires with fewer than 30,000 or more than 120,000 public chains were excluded, along with five repertoires with anomalous nucleotide sharing. The immuneACCESS repertoire file appears here via TCRdb, limited to in-frame rearrangements. These files lack a portion of the clones; in checked studies, under half of the deficit traces to unresolved V genes, and the cause of the others is not known. The DNA was the basis for D and trimming; V, J and clone size are from that table. The sample contains 160,000 or so clones, over 75% of them found a single time. The ten largest clones represent 2% to 2.5% of the sample.

As for this clone: The antigen it recognizes is unknown. No much larger clone is present one base from it, and per-base qualities are unavailable.

CDR1 MNHEY and CDR2 SVGAGI are derived from the germline V gene. The CDR3 runs 14 amino acids, cysteine and phenylalanine included. The DNA shown is the 42-base CDR3, in frame from base 1. The V end loses 6 bases and the J end loses 1 base, and a stretch of 10 bases separates them. In total, around 600 healthy bone marrow donors made up the cohort. Cohort members were all nominally healthy when sampled, although unrecorded immune exposures were likely present. The donor tested CMV seronegative and was one of the 352 seronegative cohort members. Every donor gave a peripheral blood sample, and the peripheral blood mononuclear cells from that sample were used for TCR beta sequencing. Genomic DNA extraction from the blood cell samples was performed with the Qiagen DNeasy Blood Extraction Kit.

The TCR was taken from a man between 60 and 70 years old in good health and CMV-seronegative. Sequenced sample: PBMCs. The chain employs TRBV6-5 and TRBJ2-1; tentative D gene TRBD2, with 5 bases matching. The CDR3 region reads CASSRSDSYNEQFF. The base sequence is TGTGCCAGCAGCCGTAGCGATTCCTACAATGAGCAGTTCTTC.